These 13 T cell receptor beta chains were sequenced from one sample in a study of blood T cell repertoires in COVID-19. Some clones are missing from TCRdb's copy, which holds only in-frame ones; the method was immunoSEQ multiplex PCR. The data hold 88,000 or so clones, with 81% observed a single time. The source material was peripheral blood. These receptors were taken from a man in his 60s with acute or convalescent COVID-19.

The rearrangement uses TRBV6-5 and TRBJ2-5, with a tentative D call TRBD2 (6 bases). From germline, CDR1 is MNHEY and CDR2 SVGAGI. With 6 bases removed from V and 5 bases from J, the gap between germline ends came to 13 bases. The CDR3 runs 13 residues. CDR3 in amino acids: CASRRTGGETQYF. For the CDR3, the DNA is TGTGCCAGCAGACGGACTGGGGGGGAGACCCAGTACTTC.

This chain joins TRBV7-2 and TRBJ2-7, with a weak D call TRBD2 (5 bases). This CDR3 has 13 residues. V was trimmed by 5 bases and J by 2 bases, leaving 10 bases between them. Germline CDR1 SGHTA, CDR2 FQGNSA. This CDR3 is CASSHTRTYEQYF. The CDR3 DNA follows: TGTGCCAGCAGCCATACTAGAACCTACGAGCAGTACTTC.

The chain combines TRBV28 with TRBJ1-6; D gene uncertain. Per germline, CDR1 MDHEN and CDR2 SYDVKM. The CDR3 spans 12 residues. Between the trimmed V and J ends, which lost 6 bases and 14 bases, there was a span of 14 bases. In DNA, the CDR3 is TGTGCCAGCAGCACCGGGTCAGAGGCCCTCCACTTT. Amino acid sequence: CASSTGSEALHF.

The chain employs TRBV7-6 and TRBJ1-5, with 7 positions matching TRBD1. The V and J ends lost 0 bases and 3 bases, in that order; junction bases with no gene match: 2. CDR3 size: 15 residues. CDR1 SGHVS and CDR2 FNYEAQ come from the germline V gene. CDR3 amino acids: CASSLARGNNQPQHF. The CDR3 region has the DNA TGTGCCAGCAGCTTAGCCAGGGGGAACAATCAGCCCCAGCATTTT.

CDR3 in DNA: TGTGCCAGCAGCACGGGACTATCCAATGAGCAGTTCTTC. Translated: CASSTGLSNEQFF. J is TRBJ2-1 and V is TRBV27; 7 bases align to TRBD2. Germline V gene sequence: CDR1 MNHEY, CDR2 SMNVEV (reference sequence). The CDR3 is made up of 13 amino acids. Trimming cost V 6 bases and J 6 bases; bases outside gene matches: 5.

V gene TRBV6-4 combines with J gene TRBJ1-1; D is unclear. Trimming removed 6 bases from V and 3 bases from J, with 14 bases in between. CDR3 length: 14 residues. The germline gives CDR1 MRHNA, CDR2 SNTAGT. In DNA, the CDR3 is TGTGCCAGCAGCCAAGGCGAGGAGGACACTGAAGCTTTCTTT. Protein product: CASSQGEEDTEAFF.

The chain is built from TRBV7-2 and TRBJ1-1; D remains unclear. Looked up from germline, CDR1 is SGHTA and CDR2 is FQGNSA. This CDR3 has 13 amino acids. The V end lost 2 bases, the J end lost 7 bases, and 11 bases lay between the germline ends. The CDR3 nucleotides are TGTGCCAGCAGCTTAATGTTGACTGTTGAAGCTTTCTTT. It yields the protein CASSLMLTVEAFF.

This chain connects TRBV15 to TRBJ2-7; 8 bases are a match to TRBD2. This CDR3 contains 15 residues. Germline V CDR1 and CDR2: LNHNV, YYDKDF (reference sequence). J gave up 3 bases and V 1 base, and 5 bases lay outside the gene matches. CDR3 residues: CATSRGGGLLYEQYF. The CDR3, as DNA: TGTGCCACCAGCAGAGGCGGGGGGCTCCTCTACGAGCAGTACTTC.

V gene TRBV6-6 combines with J gene TRBJ2-3; D perhaps matches TRBD1 (6 bases). The V end lost 5 bases, the J end lost 8 bases, and 11 bases lay between the germline ends. CDR1 and CDR2 from the germline V gene are MNHNY and SVGAGI (reference sequence). This CDR3 is built from 12 residues. The CDR3 sequence: CASSPVGGTQYF. CDR3 coding DNA: TGTGCCAGCAGTCCGGTAGGGGGTACGCAGTATTTT.

This sequence joins TRBV3-1 (or the pseudogene TRBV3-2) and TRBJ2-3, with 8 bases aligning to TRBD1. J lost 8 bases, V lost 4 bases, and 8 bases had no gene match. This CDR3 has 14 residues. From germline, CDR1 is LGHDT and CDR2 YNNKEL (reference sequence). CDR3 nucleotide sequence: TGTGCCAGCAGCCTGCTTGGGGACAGGAGTACGCAGTATTTT. It translates to CASSLLGDRSTQYF.

The chain has TRBV9 and TRBJ1-1; possible D gene TRBD1, 5 bases. V gave up 1 base and J gave up 0 bases, with 10 bases separating them. CDR3 size: 15 residues. Germline CDR1 SGDLS, CDR2 YYNGEE. The CDR3 nucleotides are TGTGCCAGCAGCGTACAGGGTTGGATGAACACTGAAGCTTTCTTT. The encoded protein is CASSVQGWMNTEAFF.

The rearrangement uses TRBV5-6 and TRBJ2-2; a weak D match, TRBD2 (6 bases). The V gene lost 3 bases and the J gene lost 5 bases, with 11 bases spanning the gap. The CDR3 totals 14 residues. The germline CDR1 and CDR2 sequences are SGHDT and YYEEEE. The CDR3 loop reads CASSWGTVTGELFF. CDR3 coding DNA: TGTGCCAGCAGCTGGGGGACTGTGACCGGGGAGCTGTTTTTT. Supplemented by reference TRBV5-6 and TRBJ2-2, the full variable domain reads DAGVTQSPTHLIKTRGQQVTLRCSPKSGHDTVSWYQQALGQGPQFIFQYYEEEERQRGNFPDRFSGHQFPNYSSELNVNALLLGDSALYLCASSWGTVTGELFFGEGSRLTVL.

The chain has TRBV28 and TRBJ2-1; a possible D gene is TRBD2 (7 bases). The V and J ends lost 2 bases and 7 bases respectively, with 12 bases between them. The germline V gene has CDR1 MDHEN and CDR2 SYDVKM. This CDR3 has 14 residues. The DNA of the CDR3 is TGTGCCAGCAGTTTAGAGGGGGGGGGAAATGAGCAGTTCTTC. It translates to CASSLEGGGNEQFF.